This record concerns one T cell receptor (beta chain) sequence. Its cognate antigen has yet to be identified. Base qualities are not provided; no much larger clone lies one nucleotide away. The CDR3 regions of human TCRbeta chains were analyzed by immunosequencing. From the authors' description of their analysis: TCRs in the repertoires were compared against a reference library of SARS-CoV-2-specific TCRs that had been generated with the MIRA antigen-specificity platform. Breadth meant the fraction of unique TCRs that were SARS-CoV-2-associated, whereas depth meant the fraction of total T cells that were SARS-CoV-2-associated. Using the MIRA data, every spike-specific TCR was mapped to the spike region that the TCR reacted to and assigned to either a CD4 or a CD8 class. Log10-transformed breadth and depth values were compared by one-way ANOVA with Sidak's multiple comparisons tests. The immuneACCESS repertoire file appears here via TCRdb, limited to in-frame rearrangements. These files lack a portion of the clones; in checked studies, under half of the deficit traces to unresolved V genes, and the cause of the others is not known. The V and J calls and clone size were taken over from that table, and D and trimming were inferred from the DNA. This sample lists 90,000 to 150,000 clones; about nine tenths were detected once. The top ten hold 4% to 5% of the sample.

These data are taken from a study of T cell responses to AZD1222 COVID-19 vaccine listed by TCRdb under 2021. Context from the whole study: TCR sequencing covered fewer than 250 trial participants: 200 to 220 given two doses of AZD1222 and 26 given two doses of MenACWY control vaccine. Trial participants were enrolled by age into 18-55, 56-69 and 70-plus year subgroups, with roughly 160, 29 and 62 TCR-sequenced participants respectively.

Broad study findings and their caveats: In the small 56-69-year group, the increase in depth fell short of significance, most likely because of low power. Epitopes outside the regions mutated in the B.1.351 and B.1.1.7 variants were reportedly recognized by nearly half of the unique spike-specific TCRs. The whole spike protein was spanned by vaccine-associated CD4 TCRs, and dominant responses were seen in regions 160-218 and 743-854. Participants were mostly white British and included more females than males, and it was suggested by the authors that clonal diversity may have been underestimated. Because no day 14 peak-response samples were available, the repertoires could be characterized only after the peak T cell response. Conclusions about previously exposed vaccinees are limited because only five to seven AZD1222 recipients were SARS-CoV-2 seropositive at baseline. After two AZD1222 doses, spike-specific TCR breadth and depth were significantly higher than at day 0 and than in MenACWY recipients.

Interpreted using the paper, the time point label stands for: about 28 days (+/-7) after the second vaccine dose. The sample's treatment or condition, from its label and the paper: meningococcal conjugate vaccine given as trial control. The vaccinee samples were drawn from two UK trials, COV001 and COV002, one of which was a single-blind randomized controlled phase 2/3 trial testing AZD1222 (ChAdOx1 nCoV-19) in healthy adults. For TCRbeta chain sequencing, PBMC samples were collected from trial participants at day 0 and at day 28 after the second dose. The V end loses 1 base and the J end loses 5 bases, and a stretch of 11 bases separates them. Inclusive of the bounding cysteine and phenylalanine, the CDR3 is 15 residues long. Only the CDR3 portion is preserved as DNA: 45 bases, with reading frame beginning at the first base. CDR1 and CDR2 (MGHRA, YSYEKL) derive from the germline V gene.

The sequence joins TRBV4-1 to TRBJ2-2; TRBD2 is possibly the D segment (6 matching bases). This TCR came from an adult who received the MenACWY meningococcal vaccine as a control. The material sequenced was peripheral blood, taken 28 days after the second dose of the MenACWY control vaccine. The nucleotides are TGCGCCAGCAGCCAAGCCCGGGAGAGGACCGGGGAGCTGTTTTTT. Translated, this is CASSQARERTGELFF.